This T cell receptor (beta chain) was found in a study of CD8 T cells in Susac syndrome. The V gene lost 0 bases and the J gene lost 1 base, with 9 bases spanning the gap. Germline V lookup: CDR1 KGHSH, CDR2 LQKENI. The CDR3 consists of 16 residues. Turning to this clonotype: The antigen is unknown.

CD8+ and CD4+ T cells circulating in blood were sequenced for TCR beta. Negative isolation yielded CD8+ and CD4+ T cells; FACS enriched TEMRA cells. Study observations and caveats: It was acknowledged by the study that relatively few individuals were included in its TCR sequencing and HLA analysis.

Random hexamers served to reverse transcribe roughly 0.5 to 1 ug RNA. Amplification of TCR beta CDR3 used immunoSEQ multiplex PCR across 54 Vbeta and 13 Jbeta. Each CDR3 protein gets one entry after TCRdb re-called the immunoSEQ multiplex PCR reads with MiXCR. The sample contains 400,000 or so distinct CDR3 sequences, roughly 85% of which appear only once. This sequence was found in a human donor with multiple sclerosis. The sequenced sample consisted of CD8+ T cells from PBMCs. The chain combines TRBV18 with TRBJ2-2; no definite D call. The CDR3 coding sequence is TGTGCCAGCTCACCACCCCGGACGATGAACACCGGGGAGCTGTTTTTT. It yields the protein CASSPPRTMNTGELFF.